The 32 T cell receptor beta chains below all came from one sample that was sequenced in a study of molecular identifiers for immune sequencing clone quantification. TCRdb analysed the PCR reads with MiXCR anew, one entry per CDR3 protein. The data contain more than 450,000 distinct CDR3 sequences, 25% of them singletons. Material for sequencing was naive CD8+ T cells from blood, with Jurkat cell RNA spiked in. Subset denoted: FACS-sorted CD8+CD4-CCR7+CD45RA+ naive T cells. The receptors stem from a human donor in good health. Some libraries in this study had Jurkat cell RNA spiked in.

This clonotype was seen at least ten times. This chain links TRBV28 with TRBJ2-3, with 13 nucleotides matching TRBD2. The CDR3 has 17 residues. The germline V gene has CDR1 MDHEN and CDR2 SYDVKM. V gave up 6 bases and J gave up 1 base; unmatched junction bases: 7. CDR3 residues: CASSRGLAGVGTDTQYF. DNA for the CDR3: TGTGCCAGCAGCCGTGGACTAGCGGGAGTCGGCACAGATACGCAGTATTTT. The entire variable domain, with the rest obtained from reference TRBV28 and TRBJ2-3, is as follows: DVKVTQSSRYLVKRTGEKVFLECVQDMDHENMFWYRQDPGLGLRLIYFSYDVKMKEKGDIPEGYSVSREKKERFSLILESASTNQTSMYLCASSRGLAGVGTDTQYFGPGTRLTVL.

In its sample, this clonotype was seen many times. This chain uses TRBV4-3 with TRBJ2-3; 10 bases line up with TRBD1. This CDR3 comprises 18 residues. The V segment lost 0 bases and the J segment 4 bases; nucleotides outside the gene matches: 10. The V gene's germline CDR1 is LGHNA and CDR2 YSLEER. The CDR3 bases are TGCGCCAGCAGCCAAGACGCTCTGGGACAGGGGAGCGCAGATACGCAGTATTTT. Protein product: CASSQDALGQGSADTQYF.

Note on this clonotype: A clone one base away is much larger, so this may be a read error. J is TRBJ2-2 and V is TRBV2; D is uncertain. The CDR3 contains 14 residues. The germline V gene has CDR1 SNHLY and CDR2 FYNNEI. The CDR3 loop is CASSPGSNAGELFF. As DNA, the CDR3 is TGTGCCAGCAGTCCGGGCTCGAACGCCGGGGAGCTGTTTTTT.

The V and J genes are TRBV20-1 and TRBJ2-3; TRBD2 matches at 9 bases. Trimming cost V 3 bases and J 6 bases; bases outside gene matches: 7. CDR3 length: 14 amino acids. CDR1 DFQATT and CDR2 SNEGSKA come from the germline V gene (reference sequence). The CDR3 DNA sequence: TGCAGTGCTAGTTTAGCGGGAGTTCGCGATACGCAGTATTTT. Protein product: CSASLAGVRDTQYF.

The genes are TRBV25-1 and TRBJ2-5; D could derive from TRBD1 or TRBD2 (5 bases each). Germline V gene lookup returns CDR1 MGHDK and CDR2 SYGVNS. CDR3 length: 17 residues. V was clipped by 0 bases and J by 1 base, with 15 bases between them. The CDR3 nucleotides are TGTGCCAGCAGTGAATATATTCCGGGACCCTCCCAAGAGACCCAGTACTTC. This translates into CASSEYIPGPSQETQYF.

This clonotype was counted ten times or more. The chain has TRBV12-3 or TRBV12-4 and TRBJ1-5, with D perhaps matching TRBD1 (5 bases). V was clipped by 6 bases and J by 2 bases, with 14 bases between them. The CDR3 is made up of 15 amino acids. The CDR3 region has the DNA TGTGCCAGCAGCCCCCGCGGGGCCGGCAATCAGCCCCAGCATTTT. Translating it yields CASSPRGAGNQPQHF.

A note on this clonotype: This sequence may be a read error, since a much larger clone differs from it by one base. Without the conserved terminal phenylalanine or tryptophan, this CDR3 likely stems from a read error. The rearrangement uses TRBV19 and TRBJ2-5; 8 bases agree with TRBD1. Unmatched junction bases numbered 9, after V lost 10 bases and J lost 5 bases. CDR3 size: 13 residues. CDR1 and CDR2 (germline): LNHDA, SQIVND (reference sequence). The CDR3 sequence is CATADRAPETQYS. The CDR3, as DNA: TGTGCCACCGCGGACAGGGCCCCGGAGACCCAGTACTCC.

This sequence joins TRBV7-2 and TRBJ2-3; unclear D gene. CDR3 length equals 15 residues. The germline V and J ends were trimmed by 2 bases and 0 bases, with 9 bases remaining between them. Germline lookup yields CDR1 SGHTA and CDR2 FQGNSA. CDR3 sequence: CASSLFSSSTDTQYF. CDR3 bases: TGTGCCAGCAGCTTATTTTCGTCTAGCACAGATACGCAGTATTTT.

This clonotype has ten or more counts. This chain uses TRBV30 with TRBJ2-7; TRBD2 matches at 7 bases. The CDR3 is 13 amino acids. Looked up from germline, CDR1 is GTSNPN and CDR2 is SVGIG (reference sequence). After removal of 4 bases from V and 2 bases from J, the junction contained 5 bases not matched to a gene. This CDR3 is CAWTSGTTYEQYF. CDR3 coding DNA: TGTGCCTGGACTAGCGGAACGACCTACGAGCAGTACTTC.

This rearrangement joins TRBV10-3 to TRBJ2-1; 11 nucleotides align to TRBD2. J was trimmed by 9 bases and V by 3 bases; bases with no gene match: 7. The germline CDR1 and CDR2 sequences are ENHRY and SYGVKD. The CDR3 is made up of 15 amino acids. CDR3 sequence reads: CAISDTSGSFGEQFF. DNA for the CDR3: TGTGCCATCAGTGACACTAGCGGGAGTTTTGGTGAGCAGTTCTTC.

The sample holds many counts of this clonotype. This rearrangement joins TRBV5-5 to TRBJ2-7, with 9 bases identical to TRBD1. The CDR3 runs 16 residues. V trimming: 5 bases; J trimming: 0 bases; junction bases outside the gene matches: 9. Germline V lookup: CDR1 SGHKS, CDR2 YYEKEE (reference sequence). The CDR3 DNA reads TGTGCCAGCAGTACTGCCCACAGGGGGCTCTCCTACGAGCAGTACTTC. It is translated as CASSTAHRGLSYEQYF.

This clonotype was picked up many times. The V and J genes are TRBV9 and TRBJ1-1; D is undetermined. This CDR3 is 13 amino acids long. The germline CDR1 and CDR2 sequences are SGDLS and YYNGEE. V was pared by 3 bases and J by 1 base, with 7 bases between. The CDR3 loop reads CASSAPPNTEAFF. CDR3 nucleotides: TGTGCCAGCAGCGCCCCCCCGAACACTGAAGCTTTCTTT. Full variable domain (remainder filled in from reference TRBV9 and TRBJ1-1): DSGVTQTPKHLITATGQRVTLRCSPRSGDLSVYWYQQSLDQGLQFLIQYYNGEERAKGNILERFSAQQFPDLHSELNLSSLELGDSALYFCASSAPPNTEAFFGQGTRLTVV.

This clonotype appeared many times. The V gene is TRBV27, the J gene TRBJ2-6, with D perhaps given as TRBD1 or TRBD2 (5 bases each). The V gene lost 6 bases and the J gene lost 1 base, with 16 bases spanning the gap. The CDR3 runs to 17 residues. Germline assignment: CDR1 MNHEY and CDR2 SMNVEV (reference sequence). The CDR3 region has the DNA TGTGCCAGCAGAGTAGTGGGGGTCACATCTGGGGCCAACGTCCTGACTTTC. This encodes CASRVVGVTSGANVLTF.

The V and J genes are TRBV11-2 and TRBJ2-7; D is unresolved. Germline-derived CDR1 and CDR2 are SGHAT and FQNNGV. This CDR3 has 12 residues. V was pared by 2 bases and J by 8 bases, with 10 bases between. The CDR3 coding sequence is TGTGCCAGCAGCTTATACGGAAACAAGCAGTACTTC. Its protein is CASSLYGNKQYF.

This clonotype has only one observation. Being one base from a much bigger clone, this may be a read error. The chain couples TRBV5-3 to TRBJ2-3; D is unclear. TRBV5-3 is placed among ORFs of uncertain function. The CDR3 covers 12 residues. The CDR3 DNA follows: TGTACCAGCAGCTTGGCCGAAGATACGCAGTATTTT. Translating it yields CTSSLAEDTQYF.

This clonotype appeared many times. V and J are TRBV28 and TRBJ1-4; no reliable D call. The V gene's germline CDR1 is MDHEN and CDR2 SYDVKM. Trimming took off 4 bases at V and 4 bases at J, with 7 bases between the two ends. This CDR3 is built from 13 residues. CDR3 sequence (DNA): TGTGCCAGCAGTTGGATGGGTAATGAAAAACTGTTTTTT. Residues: CASSWMGNEKLFF. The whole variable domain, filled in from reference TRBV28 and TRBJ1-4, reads DVKVTQSSRYLVKRTGEKVFLECVQDMDHENMFWYRQDPGLGLRLIYFSYDVKMKEKGDIPEGYSVSREKKERFSLILESASTNQTSMYLCASSWMGNEKLFFGSGTQLSVL.

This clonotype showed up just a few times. CDR3 nucleotides: TGCAGTGCTAGGGGGACTAGCGGGGGGAGGGCAGATACGCAGTATTTT. Translating it yields CSARGTSGGRADTQYF. The chain has TRBV20-1 and TRBJ2-3, with 15 positions matching TRBD2. The germline gives CDR1 DFQATT, CDR2 SNEGSKA (reference sequence). This CDR3 contains 16 residues. The ends lost 3 bases at V and 4 bases at J; junction bases unmatched: 5.

The CDR3, as DNA: TGTGCCAGCAGCCCCCGTAGGGGGTGCGGGGGGACCCATGCCCGAGATACGCAGTATTTT. Residues: CASSPRRGCGGTHARDTQYF. This chain joins TRBV7-6 and TRBJ2-3, with TRBD2 identical over 8 bases. The germline gives CDR1 SGHVS, CDR2 FNYEAQ. This CDR3 has 20 amino acids. Trimming removed 5 bases from V and 5 bases from J; junction bases left unmatched: 24.

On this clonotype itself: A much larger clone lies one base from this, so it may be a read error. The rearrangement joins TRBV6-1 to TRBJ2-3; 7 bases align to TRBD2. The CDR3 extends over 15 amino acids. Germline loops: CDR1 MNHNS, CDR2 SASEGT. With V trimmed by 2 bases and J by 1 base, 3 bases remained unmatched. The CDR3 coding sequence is TGTGCCAGCAGTGAATCTCTAGCGGGCACAGATACGCAGTATTTT. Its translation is CASSESLAGTDTQYF.

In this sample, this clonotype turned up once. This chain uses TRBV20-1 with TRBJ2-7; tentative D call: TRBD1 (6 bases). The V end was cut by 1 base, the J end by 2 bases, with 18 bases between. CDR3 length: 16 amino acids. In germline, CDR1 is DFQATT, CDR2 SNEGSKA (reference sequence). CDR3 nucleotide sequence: TGCAGTGCTAGAGGGCCAGTCCCGGACAGAGCCTACGAGCAGTACTTC. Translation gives CSARGPVPDRAYEQYF.

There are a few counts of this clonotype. The CDR3 is CASSTTGVLTDTQYF. The CDR3 nucleotides read TGTGCCAGTAGTACTACAGGGGTTCTTACAGATACGCAGTATTTT. The chain is built from TRBV19 and TRBJ2-3, with 7 bases identical to TRBD1. The germline gives CDR1 LNHDA, CDR2 SQIVND (reference sequence). Germline trimming cut 4 bases from V and 3 bases from J; bases unmatched to any gene: 7. The length of the CDR3 is 15 residues.

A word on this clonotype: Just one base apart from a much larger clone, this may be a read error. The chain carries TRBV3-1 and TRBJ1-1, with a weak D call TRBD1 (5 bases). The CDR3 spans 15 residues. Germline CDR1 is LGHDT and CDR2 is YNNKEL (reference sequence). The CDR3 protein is CASGQDRWGYTEAFF. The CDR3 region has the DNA TGTGCCAGCGGCCAAGACCGGTGGGGGTATACTGAAGCTTTCTTT.

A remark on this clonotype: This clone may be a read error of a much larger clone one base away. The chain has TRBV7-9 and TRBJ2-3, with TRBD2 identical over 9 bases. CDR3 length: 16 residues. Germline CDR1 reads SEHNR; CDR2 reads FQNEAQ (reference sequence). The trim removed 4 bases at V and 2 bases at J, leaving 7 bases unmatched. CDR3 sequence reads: CASSSEASGNTDTQYF. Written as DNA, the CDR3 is TGTGCCAGCAGCTCAGAGGCTAGCGGGAACACAGATACGCAGTATTTT.

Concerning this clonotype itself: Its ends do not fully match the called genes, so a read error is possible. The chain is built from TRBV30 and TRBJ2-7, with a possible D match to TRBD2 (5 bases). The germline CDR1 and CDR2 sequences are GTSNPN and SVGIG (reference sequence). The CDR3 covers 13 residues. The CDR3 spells CARSSVSGSEQYF. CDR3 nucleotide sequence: TGTGCCCGGAGTTCCGTTTCTGGGAGCGAGCAGTACTTC.

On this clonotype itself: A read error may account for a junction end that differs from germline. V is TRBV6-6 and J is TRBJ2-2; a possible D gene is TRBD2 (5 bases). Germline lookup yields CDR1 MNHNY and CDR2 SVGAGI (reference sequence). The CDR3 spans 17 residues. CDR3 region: CASSYSAAVTNTGELYF. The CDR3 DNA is TGTGCCAGCAGTTACTCGGCGGCAGTCACGAACACCGGGGAGCTGTATTTT.

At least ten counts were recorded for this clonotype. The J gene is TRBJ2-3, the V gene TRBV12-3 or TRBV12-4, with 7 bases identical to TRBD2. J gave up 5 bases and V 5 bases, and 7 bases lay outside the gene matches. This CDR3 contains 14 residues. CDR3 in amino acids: CASSGGSIIDTQYF. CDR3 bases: TGTGCCAGCAGTGGCGGGAGCATTATAGATACGCAGTATTTT.

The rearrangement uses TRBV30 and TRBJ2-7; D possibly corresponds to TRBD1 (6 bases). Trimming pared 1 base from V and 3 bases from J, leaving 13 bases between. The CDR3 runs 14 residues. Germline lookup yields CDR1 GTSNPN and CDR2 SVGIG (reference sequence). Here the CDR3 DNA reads TGTGCCTGGAGTGAAGGACAGCTTAGCTACGAGCAGTACTTC. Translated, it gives CAWSEGQLSYEQYF.

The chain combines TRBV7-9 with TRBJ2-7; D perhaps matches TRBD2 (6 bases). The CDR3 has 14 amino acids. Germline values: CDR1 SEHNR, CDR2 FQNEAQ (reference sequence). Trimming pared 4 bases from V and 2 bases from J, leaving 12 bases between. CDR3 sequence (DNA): TGTGCCAGCAGCTCCCACGGGGGACCCTACGAGCAGTACTTC. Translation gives CASSSHGGPYEQYF.

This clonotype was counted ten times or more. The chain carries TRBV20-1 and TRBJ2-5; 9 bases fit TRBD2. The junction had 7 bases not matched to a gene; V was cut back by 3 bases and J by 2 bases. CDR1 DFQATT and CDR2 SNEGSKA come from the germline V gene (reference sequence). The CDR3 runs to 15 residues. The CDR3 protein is CSASGLTSGQETQYF. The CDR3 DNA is TGCAGTGCTAGTGGGCTTACTAGCGGGCAAGAGACCCAGTACTTC.

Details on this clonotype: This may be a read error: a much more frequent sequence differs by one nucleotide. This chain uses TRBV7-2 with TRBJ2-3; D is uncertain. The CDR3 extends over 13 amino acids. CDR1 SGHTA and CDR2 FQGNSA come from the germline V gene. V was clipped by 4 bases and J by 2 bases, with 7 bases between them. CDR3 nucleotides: TGTGCCAGCAGCTGGGCTCACACAGATACGCAGTATTTT. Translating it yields CASSWAHTDTQYF.

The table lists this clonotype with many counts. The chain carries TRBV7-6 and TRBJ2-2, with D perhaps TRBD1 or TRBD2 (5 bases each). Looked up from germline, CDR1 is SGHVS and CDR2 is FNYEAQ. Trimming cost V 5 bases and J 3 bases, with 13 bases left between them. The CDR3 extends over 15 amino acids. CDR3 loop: CASSGPGLYTGELFF. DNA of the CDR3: TGTGCCAGCAGCGGCCCGGGGCTCTACACCGGGGAGCTGTTTTTT.

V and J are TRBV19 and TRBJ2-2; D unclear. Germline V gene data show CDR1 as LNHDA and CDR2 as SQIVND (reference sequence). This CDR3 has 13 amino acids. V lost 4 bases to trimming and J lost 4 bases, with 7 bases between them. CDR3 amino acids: CASSTGITGELFF. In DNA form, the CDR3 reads TGTGCCAGTAGTACAGGAATCACCGGGGAGCTGTTTTTT.